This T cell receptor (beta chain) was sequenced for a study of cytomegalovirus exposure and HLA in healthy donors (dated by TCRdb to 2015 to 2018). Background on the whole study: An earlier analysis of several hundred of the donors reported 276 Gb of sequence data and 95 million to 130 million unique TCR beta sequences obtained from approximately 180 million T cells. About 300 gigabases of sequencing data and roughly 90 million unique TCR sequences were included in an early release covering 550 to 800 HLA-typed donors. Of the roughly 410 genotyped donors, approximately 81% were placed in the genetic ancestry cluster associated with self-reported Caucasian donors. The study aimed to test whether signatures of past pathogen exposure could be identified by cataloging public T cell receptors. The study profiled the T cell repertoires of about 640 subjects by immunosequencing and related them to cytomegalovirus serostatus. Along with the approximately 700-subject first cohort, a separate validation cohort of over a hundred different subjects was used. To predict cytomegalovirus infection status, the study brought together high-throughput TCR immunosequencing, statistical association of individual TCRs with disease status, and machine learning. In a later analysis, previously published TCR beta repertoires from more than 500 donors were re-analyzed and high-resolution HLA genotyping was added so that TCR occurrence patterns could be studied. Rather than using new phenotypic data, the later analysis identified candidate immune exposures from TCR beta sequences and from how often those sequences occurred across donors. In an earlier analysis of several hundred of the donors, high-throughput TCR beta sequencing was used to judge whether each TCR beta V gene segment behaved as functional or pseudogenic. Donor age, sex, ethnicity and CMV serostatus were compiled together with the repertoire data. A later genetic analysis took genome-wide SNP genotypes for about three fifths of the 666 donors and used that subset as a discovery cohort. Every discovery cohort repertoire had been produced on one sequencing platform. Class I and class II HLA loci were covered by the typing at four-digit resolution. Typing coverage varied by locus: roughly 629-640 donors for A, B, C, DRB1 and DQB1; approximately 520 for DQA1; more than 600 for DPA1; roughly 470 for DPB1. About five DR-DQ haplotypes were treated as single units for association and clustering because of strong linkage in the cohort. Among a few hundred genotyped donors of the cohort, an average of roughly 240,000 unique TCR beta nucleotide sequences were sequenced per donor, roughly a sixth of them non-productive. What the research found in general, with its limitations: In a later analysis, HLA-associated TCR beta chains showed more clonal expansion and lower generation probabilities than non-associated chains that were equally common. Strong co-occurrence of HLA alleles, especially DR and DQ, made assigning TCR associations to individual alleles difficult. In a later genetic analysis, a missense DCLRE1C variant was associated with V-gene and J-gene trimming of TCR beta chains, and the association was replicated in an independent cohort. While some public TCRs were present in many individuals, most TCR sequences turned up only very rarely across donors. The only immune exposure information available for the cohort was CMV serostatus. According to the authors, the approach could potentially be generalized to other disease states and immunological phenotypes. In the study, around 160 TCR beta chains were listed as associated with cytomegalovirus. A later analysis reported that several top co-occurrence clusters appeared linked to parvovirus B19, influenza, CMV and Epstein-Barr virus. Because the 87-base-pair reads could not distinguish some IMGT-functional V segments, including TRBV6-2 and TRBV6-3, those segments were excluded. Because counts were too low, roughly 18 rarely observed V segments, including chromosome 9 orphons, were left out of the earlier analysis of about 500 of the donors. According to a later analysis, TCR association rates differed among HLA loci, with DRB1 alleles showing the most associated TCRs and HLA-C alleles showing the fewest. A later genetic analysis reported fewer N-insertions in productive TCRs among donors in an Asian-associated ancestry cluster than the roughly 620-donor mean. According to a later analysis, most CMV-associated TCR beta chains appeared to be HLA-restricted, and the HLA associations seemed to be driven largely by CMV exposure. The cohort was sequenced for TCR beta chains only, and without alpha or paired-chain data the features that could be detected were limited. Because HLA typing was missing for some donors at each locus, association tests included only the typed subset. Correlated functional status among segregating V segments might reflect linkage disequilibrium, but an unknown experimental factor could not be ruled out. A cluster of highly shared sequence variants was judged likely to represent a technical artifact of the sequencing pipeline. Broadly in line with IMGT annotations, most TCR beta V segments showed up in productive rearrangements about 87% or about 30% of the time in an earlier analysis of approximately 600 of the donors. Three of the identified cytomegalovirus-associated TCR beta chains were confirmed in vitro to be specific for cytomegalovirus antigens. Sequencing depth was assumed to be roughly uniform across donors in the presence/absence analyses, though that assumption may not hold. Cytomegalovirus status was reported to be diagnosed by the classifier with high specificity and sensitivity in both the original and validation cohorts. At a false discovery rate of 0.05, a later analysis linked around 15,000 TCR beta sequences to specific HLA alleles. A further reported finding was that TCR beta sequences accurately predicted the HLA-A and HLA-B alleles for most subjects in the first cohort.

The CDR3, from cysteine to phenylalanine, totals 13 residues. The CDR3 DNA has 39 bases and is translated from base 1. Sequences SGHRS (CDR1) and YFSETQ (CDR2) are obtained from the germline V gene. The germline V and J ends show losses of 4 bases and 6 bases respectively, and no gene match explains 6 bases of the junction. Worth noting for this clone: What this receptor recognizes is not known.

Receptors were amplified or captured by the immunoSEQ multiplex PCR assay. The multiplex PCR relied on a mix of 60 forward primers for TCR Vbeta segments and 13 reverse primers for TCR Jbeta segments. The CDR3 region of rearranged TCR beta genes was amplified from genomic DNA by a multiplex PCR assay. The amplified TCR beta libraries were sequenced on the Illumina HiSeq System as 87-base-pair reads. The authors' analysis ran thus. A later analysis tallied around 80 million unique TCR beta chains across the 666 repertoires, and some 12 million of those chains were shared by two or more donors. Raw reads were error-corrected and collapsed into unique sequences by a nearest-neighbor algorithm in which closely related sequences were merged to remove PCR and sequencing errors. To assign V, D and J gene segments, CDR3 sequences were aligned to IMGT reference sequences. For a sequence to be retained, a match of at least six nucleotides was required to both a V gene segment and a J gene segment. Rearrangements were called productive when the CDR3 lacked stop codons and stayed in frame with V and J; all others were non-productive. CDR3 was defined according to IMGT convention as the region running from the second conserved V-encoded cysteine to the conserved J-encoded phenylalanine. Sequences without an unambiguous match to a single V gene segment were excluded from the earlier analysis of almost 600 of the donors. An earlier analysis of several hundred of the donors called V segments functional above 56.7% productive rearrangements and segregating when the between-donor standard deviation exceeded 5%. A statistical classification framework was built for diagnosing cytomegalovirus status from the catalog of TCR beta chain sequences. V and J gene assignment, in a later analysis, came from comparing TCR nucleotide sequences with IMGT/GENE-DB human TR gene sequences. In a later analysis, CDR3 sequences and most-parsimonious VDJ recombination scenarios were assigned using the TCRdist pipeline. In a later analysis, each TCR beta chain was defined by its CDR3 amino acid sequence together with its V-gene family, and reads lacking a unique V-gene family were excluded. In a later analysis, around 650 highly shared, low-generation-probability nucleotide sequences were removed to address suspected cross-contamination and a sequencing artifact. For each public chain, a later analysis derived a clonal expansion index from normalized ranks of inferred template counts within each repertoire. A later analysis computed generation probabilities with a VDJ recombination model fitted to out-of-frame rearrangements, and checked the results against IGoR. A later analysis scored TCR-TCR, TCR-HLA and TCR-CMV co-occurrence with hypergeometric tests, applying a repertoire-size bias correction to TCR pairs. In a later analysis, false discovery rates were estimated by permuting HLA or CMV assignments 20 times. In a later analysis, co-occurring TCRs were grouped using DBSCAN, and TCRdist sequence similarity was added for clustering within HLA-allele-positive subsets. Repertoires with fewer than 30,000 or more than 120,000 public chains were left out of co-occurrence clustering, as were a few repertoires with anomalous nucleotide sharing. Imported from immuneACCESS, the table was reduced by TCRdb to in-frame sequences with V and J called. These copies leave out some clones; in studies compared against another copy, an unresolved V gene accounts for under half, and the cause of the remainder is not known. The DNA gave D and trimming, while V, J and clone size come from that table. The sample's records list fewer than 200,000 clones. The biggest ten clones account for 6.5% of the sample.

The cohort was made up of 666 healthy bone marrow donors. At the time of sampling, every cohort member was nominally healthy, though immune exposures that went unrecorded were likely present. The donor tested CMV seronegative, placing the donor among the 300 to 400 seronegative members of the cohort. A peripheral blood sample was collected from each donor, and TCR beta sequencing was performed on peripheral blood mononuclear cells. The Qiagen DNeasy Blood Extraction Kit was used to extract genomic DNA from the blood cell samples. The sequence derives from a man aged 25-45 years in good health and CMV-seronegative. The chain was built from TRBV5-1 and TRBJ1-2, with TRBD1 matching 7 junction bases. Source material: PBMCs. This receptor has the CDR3 CASSRTGEDGYTF. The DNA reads TGCGCCAGCAGCCGGACAGGAGAAGATGGCTACACCTTC.